One and the same sample provided the 19 T cell receptor beta chains below, sequenced in a study of cytomegalovirus exposure and HLA in healthy donors. PCR employed 60 Vbeta and 13 Jbeta primers. The method was immunoSEQ multiplex PCR; TCRdb's version includes in-frame clones alone and lacks a portion of them. The sample comprises around 180,000 clones, approximately 84% of which are singletons, and around 0.24% rests with the top ten. The sequenced sample consisted of PBMCs. These receptors came from a boy aged 5-17 years in good health and CMV-seronegative.

The chain links TRBV7-9 to TRBJ1-3; D unclear. Trimming shortened V by 2 bases and J by 7 bases, and 18 bases separated the two germline ends. Germline CDR1 and CDR2: SEHNR and FQNEAQ (reference sequence). This CDR3 is built from 16 residues. Written as DNA, the CDR3 is TGTGCCAGCAGCTTAAATTTGGGAGAATTTGAGAACACCATATATTTT. Amino acids: CASSLNLGEFENTIYF.

This clone was detected a few times. The chain recombines TRBV5-6 with TRBJ1-4; the D is unclear. The V end was cut by 4 bases, the J end by 5 bases, with 12 bases between. Germline V gene sequence: CDR1 SGHDT, CDR2 YYEEEE. This CDR3 contains 14 residues. The CDR3 DNA sequence: TGTGCCAGCAGCCAGACACTCTTAAATGAAAAACTGTTTTTT. It codes for CASSQTLLNEKLFF.

This clone was detected only a few times. CDR3 coding DNA: TGTGCCAGCAGTTACTCGGATCCCAGGGCTGAAGCTTTCTTT. It specifies CASSYSDPRAEAFF. The J gene is TRBJ1-1, the V gene TRBV6-6; TRBD1 might be the D (5 bases). This CDR3 region has 14 residues. V lost 0 bases, J lost 6 bases, and 11 bases lay in between. Germline V gives CDR1 MNHNY, CDR2 SVGAGI (reference sequence).

The chain links TRBV2 to TRBJ1-1; 9 positions match TRBD1. Germline CDR1 and CDR2: SNHLY and FYNNEI. The CDR3 length is 14 residues. Germline trimming cut 4 bases from V and 4 bases from J; bases unmatched to any gene: 4. CDR3 protein: CASSGDRAATEAFF. The CDR3 nucleotides read TGTGCCAGCAGTGGGGACAGGGCTGCCACTGAAGCTTTCTTT.

To note about this clone: The sample holds other DNA sequences that translate to the same CDR3. The chain recombines TRBV4-1 with TRBJ1-1; perhaps TRBD1 as D (5 bases). Germline CDR1 and CDR2: MGHRA and YSYEKL. The CDR3 runs 14 residues. Deletions cut 0 bases from V and 1 base from J, with 6 bases between. The CDR3 protein is CASSQDQGNTEAFF. CDR3 nucleotides: TGCGCCAGCAGCCAAGACCAGGGGAACACTGAAGCTTTCTTT.

V is TRBV29-1 and J is TRBJ2-1, with TRBD2 matching 10 bases. The CDR3 runs 14 residues. Germline V gene lookup returns CDR1 SQVTM and CDR2 ANQGSEA. With V trimmed by 4 bases and J by 3 bases, 3 bases remained unmatched. For the CDR3, the DNA is TGCAGCGTTGTAACTAGCGGGAACTACAATGAGCAGTTCTTC. It codes for CSVVTSGNYNEQFF.

Worth noting for this clone: At one of its ends the junction is not consistent with the germline gene, which may arise from a read error. The chain carries TRBV7-9 and TRBJ1-2, with a tentative D call TRBD1 (5 bases). The CDR3 sequence is 13 residues long. In germline, CDR1 is SEHNR, CDR2 FQNEAQ (reference sequence). The CDR3 loop reads CSSSLVVGLGYTF. The CDR3 region has the DNA TGTTCCAGCAGCTTAGTAGTGGGGCTAGGCTACACCTTC.

The CDR3 sequence is CASSGLGTRVNEQFF. The CDR3 DNA reads TGTGCCAGCAGTGGCCTGGGGACTAGAGTAAATGAGCAGTTCTTC. The V and J genes are TRBV9 and TRBJ2-1; 8 bases are a match to TRBD2. Germline CDR1 and CDR2: SGDLS and YYNGEE. The CDR3 spans 15 residues. V was clipped by 5 bases and J by 7 bases; unmatched bases: 11.

The rearrangement links TRBV7-2 to TRBJ2-1; D perhaps matches TRBD2 (6 bases). The CDR3 has 14 amino acids. V dropped 6 bases and J dropped 1 base, with 10 bases sitting between them. CDR1 is SGHTA and CDR2 is FQGNSA in the germline V gene. CDR3 region: CASRPGGSYNEQFF. For the CDR3, the DNA is TGTGCCAGCAGACCTGGGGGGTCCTACAATGAGCAGTTCTTC.

The genes are TRBV13 and TRBJ2-2, with D perhaps matching TRBD1 (6 bases). The CDR3 is 15 amino acids. The germline V gene has CDR1 PRHDT and CDR2 FYEKMQ (reference sequence). V lost 1 base and J lost 4, with 10 bases in between. CDR3 region: CASSLAGTSTGELFF. The CDR3 bases are TGTGCCAGCAGCTTAGCGGGGACAAGCACCGGGGAGCTGTTTTTT.

The V gene is TRBV6-5, the J gene TRBJ1-5, with D possibly being TRBD1 (6 bases). Trimming took 6 bases from V and 0 from J, leaving 12 bases between them. CDR3 size: 15 residues. Germline V gives CDR1 MNHEY, CDR2 SVGAGI. The CDR3 loop is CASSLTGYSNQPQHF. CDR3 nucleotide sequence: TGTGCCAGCAGCCTCACAGGGTATAGCAATCAGCCCCAGCATTTT.

This sequence joins TRBV5-1 and TRBJ1-3, with D possibly being TRBD1 (6 bases). CDR3 length: 16 residues. Per the germline V gene, CDR1 is SGHRS and CDR2 is YFSETQ. Between the trimmed V and J ends, which lost 5 bases and 0 bases, there was a span of 15 bases. CDR3 in DNA: TGCGCCAGCAGTCCCCGGACGGACAGCTCTGGAAACACCATATATTTT. Translation: CASSPRTDSSGNTIYF.

Only a few counts were recorded for this clone. V and J are TRBV6-5 and TRBJ1-2; D remains ambiguous. Germline V gives CDR1 MNHEY, CDR2 SVGAGI. The CDR3 spans 11 residues. Trimming removed 5 bases at V and 8 bases at J, with 9 bases between. CDR3 in amino acids: CASSRGRGYTF. CDR3 DNA: TGTGCCAGCAGTCGGGGAAGAGGCTACACCTTC.

The CDR3 protein is CASSLGGASGYNEQFF. CDR3 DNA sequence: TGCGCCAGCAGCTTGGGAGGGGCTAGCGGATACAATGAGCAGTTCTTC. The V call is TRBV5-1, the J call TRBJ2-1, with 7 bases identical to TRBD2. J gave up 4 bases and V 0 bases, and 7 bases lay outside the gene matches. The CDR3 consists of 16 residues. Germline V gene sequence: CDR1 SGHRS, CDR2 YFSETQ.

The chain has TRBV2 and TRBJ1-1; the D gene is possibly TRBD1 (5 bases). In germline, CDR1 is SNHLY, CDR2 FYNNEI. V dropped 0 bases and J dropped 9 bases, with 17 bases sitting between them. The CDR3 consists of 15 residues. The DNA of the CDR3 is TGTGCCAGCAGTGAAGCCCCGCGCCAGGGCCGGAAAGCTTTCTTT. Protein sequence: CASSEAPRQGRKAFF.

The chain carries TRBV14 and TRBJ1-6; D may be TRBD1 (6 bases). Germline assignment: CDR1 SGHDN and CDR2 FVKESK. The CDR3 totals 14 residues. V shed 6 bases and J shed 12 bases, with 18 bases lying between them. As DNA, the CDR3 is TGTGCCAGCAGTCGGGCTGGGGGGGCAGGACCCCTCCACTTT. Protein: CASSRAGGAGPLHF.

The rearrangement uses TRBV5-1 and TRBJ1-2; D possibly corresponds to TRBD1 (6 bases). Germline V lookup: CDR1 SGHRS, CDR2 YFSETQ. The CDR3 is 14 amino acids. Trimming stripped 0 bases from V and 7 bases from J, with 13 bases between. CDR3 region: CASSLDLQGTGYTF. The CDR3 nucleotides read TGCGCCAGCAGCTTGGATCTACAGGGAACTGGCTACACCTTC.

This clone has more than one count but fewer than ten. The chain carries TRBV5-1 and TRBJ2-6, with 12 bases matching TRBD1. Germline CDR1 reads SGHRS; CDR2 reads YFSETQ. There are 18 residues in the CDR3. Trimming removed 5 bases from V and 4 bases from J; junction bases left unmatched: 10. CDR3 DNA sequence: TGCGCCAGCAGGTTCTCGGGACAGGGGGCATCGGGGGCCAACGTCCTGACTTTC. Protein sequence: CASRFSGQGASGANVLTF.

CDR3 in amino acids: CASSLAEADRPNQPQHF. CDR3 DNA sequence: TGTGCCAGCAGCTTAGCGGAAGCCGACAGGCCCAATCAGCCCCAGCATTTT. This rearrangement joins TRBV7-8 to TRBJ1-5; tentative D call: TRBD1 (6 bases). Trimming pared 0 bases from V and 3 bases from J, leaving 15 bases between. This CDR3 is 17 amino acids long. Per germline, CDR1 SGHVS and CDR2 FQNEAQ.